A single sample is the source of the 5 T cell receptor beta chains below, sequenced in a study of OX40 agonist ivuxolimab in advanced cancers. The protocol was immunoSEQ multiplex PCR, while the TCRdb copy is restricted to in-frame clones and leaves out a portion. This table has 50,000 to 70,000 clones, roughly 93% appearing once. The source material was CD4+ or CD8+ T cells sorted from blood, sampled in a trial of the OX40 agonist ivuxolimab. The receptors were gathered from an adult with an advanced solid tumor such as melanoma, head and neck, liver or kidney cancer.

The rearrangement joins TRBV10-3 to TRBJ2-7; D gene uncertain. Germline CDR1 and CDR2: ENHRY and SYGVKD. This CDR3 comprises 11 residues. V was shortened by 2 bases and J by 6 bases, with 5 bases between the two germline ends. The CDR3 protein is CAISEGSEQYF. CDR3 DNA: TGTGCCATCAGTGAGGGAAGCGAGCAGTACTTC.

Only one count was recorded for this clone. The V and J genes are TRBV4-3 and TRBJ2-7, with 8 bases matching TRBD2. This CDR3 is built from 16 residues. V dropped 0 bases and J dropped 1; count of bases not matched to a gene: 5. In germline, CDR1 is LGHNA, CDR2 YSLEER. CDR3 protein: CASSQDRAGASYEQYF. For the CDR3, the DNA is TGCGCCAGCAGCCAAGATCGAGCGGGAGCATCCTACGAGCAGTACTTC.

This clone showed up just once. CDR3 loop: CASGLGALDTEAFF. Here the CDR3 DNA reads TGTGCCAGCGGACTCGGAGCGTTAGACACTGAAGCTTTCTTT. The chain carries TRBV13 and TRBJ1-1; D is unresolved. CDR1 is PRHDT and CDR2 is FYEKMQ in the germline V gene (reference sequence). V was trimmed by 8 bases and J by 3 bases, leaving 16 bases between them. The CDR3 consists of 14 residues.

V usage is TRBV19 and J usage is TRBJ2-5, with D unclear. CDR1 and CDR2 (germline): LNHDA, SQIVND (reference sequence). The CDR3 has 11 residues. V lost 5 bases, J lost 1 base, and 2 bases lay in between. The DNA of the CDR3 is TGTGCCAGTAGTGTCCAAGAGACCCAGTACTTC. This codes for CASSVQETQYF.

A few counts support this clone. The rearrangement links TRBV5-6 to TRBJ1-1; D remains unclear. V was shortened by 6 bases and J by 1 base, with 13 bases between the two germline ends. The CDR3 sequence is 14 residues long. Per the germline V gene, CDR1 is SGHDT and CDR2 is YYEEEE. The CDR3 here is CASTTPPGNTEAFF. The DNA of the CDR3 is TGTGCCAGCACCACCCCCCCAGGGAACACTGAAGCTTTCTTT.